This T cell receptor beta chain was observed in a study of CD8 T cells in Susac syndrome. With random hexamers, reverse transcription was performed on about 0.5 to 1 ug of RNA. Amplification of the TCR beta CDR3 was carried out by immunoSEQ multiplex PCR, which spanned a total of 54 Vbeta and 13 Jbeta segments. MiXCR, run by TCRdb on the immunoSEQ multiplex PCR reads, gives a single entry per CDR3 protein. The sample holds over 120,000 distinct CDR3 sequences, approximately 95% seen once. The authors carried out high-throughput sequencing of TCR beta. They applied it to CD8+ and CD4+ T cells obtained from blood. Patients with Susac syndrome showed fulfilment of recently defined diagnostic criteria for definite or probable disease. This CDR3 contains 15 residues. The V end was cut by 4 bases, the J end by 3 bases, with 14 bases between. CDR1 is SGHTA and CDR2 is FQGNSA in the germline V gene.

Sequenced: CD4+ T cells from PBMCs. The chain couples TRBV7-2 to TRBJ2-3; D is unresolved. This TCR came from a human donor with Susac syndrome. CDR3 sequence: CASSSISLGTDTQYF. In DNA form, the CDR3 reads TGTGCCAGCAGCTCCATATCCCTCGGGACAGATACGCAGTATTTT.